This T cell receptor (beta chain) is drawn from a study of T cell responses to AZD1222 COVID-19 vaccine. On this clone itself: No antigen is known for it.

The CDR3 spans 17 residues. Trimming removed 5 bases at V and 0 bases at J, with 16 bases between. Germline V lookup: CDR1 SEHNR, CDR2 FQNEAQ (reference sequence). The protocol was immunoSEQ multiplex PCR, while the TCRdb copy is restricted to in-frame clones and leaves out a portion. The table records roughly 91,000 clones, roughly 90% of them present only once. Study-wide points: Of the AZD1222 recipients, only 5 to 7 were seropositive at baseline. Donors were mostly white British, more females; clonal diversity possibly underestimated. Two AZD1222 doses significantly raised spike-specific TCR breadth and depth over controls.

The source is an adult in good health. The V call is TRBV7-9, the J call TRBJ2-2, with D maybe TRBD1 (5 bases). The sample here was peripheral blood, taken on day 0 of AZD1222 vaccination. The CDR3 DNA reads TGTGCCAGCAGCGCACAGCTCACAGGAGCGAACACCGGGGAGCTGTTTTTT. Encoded protein: CASSAQLTGANTGELFF.